This T cell receptor (beta chain) was sequenced in a study of T cells after yellow fever vaccination. TCRdb re-analysed the 5' RACE reads in MiXCR, keeping a single row per CDR3 protein. This sample has under 550,000 distinct CDR3 sequences, with 21% found just once. Germline V lookup: CDR1 MDHEN, CDR2 SYDVKM. The V end lost 6 bases, the J end lost 2 bases, and 11 bases lay between the germline ends. There are 13 residues in the CDR3. This clonotype was seen only a few times. The rearrangement uses TRBV28 and TRBJ2-7; D is perhaps TRBD1 (7 bases). The receptor was isolated from a man younger than 30 who received the YFV17D yellow fever vaccine. This sample comprised PBMCs, obtained around 3 weeks after the first yellow fever vaccination. Written as DNA, the CDR3 is TGTGCCAGCAGAGGAGGGACAGCCTACGAGCAGTACTTC. It specifies CASRGGTAYEQYF.